One sample yielded the 19 T cell receptor beta chains listed below, sequenced in a study of blood T cell repertoires in COVID-19. The assay was immunoSEQ multiplex PCR, and TCRdb's table has in-frame clones only and misses some. Seen here are 210,000 or so clones, over 75% observed once, and the top ten hold 5.1%. Sequencing was done on a sample of peripheral blood. The receptors here all came from a man aged 45 to 65 with COVID-19, enrolled during active disease.

Relative to its sample, this clone is medium-sized. This chain joins TRBV9 and TRBJ2-3; 9 bases match TRBD1. CDR1 SGDLS and CDR2 YYNGEE come from the germline V gene. The CDR3 has 15 amino acids. V lost 3 bases and J lost 5; bases outside the gene matches: 7. CDR3: CASSEGTGQRDTQYF. CDR3 sequence (DNA): TGTGCCAGCAGCGAGGGGACAGGGCAGAGAGATACGCAGTATTTT.

This chain joins TRBV30 and TRBJ2-6; 8 bases map to TRBD1. Germline V gives CDR1 GTSNPN, CDR2 SVGIG (reference sequence). This CDR3 contains 17 residues. J lost 0 bases, V lost 8 bases, and 12 bases had no gene match. The CDR3 protein is CAGGQGWAGSGANVLTF. The CDR3 coding sequence is TGTGCCGGAGGACAGGGTTGGGCCGGCTCTGGGGCCAACGTCCTGACTTTC.

The rearrangement joins TRBV13 to TRBJ1-1; TRBD1 is a possible D gene (6 bases). Germline V gene data show CDR1 as PRHDT and CDR2 as FYEKMQ (reference sequence). V shed 5 bases and J shed 0 bases, with 16 bases lying between them. The CDR3 loop spans 16 amino acids. The CDR3 protein is CASSPTRQEMNTEAFF. The CDR3 region has the DNA TGTGCCAGCAGCCCAACACGACAGGAGATGAACACTGAAGCTTTCTTT.

The chain is built from TRBV6-2 or TRBV6-3 and TRBJ1-2, with 9 bases that match TRBD1. The CDR3 contains 13 residues. Germline CDR1 reads MNHEY; CDR2 reads SVGEGT. J lost 7 bases, V lost 2 bases, and 2 bases had no gene match. CDR3 DNA: TGTGCCAGCAGTTACGACAGGGGGATTGGCTACACCTTC. Protein: CASSYDRGIGYTF.

The rearrangement joins TRBV15 to TRBJ1-1; a possible D gene is TRBD1 (5 bases). The CDR3 loop spans 14 amino acids. Trimming removed 5 bases from V and 0 bases from J, with 10 bases in between. CDR1 and CDR2 (germline): LNHNV, YYDKDF (reference sequence). DNA for the CDR3: TGTGCCACCAGCCCAGGGCTTTTGAACACTGAAGCTTTCTTT. Amino acids: CATSPGLLNTEAFF.

This clone was detected many times. CDR3 protein: CASSLGATGDTGELFF. The CDR3 DNA follows: TGTGCCAGCAGCTTAGGTGCGACAGGCGATACCGGGGAGCTGTTTTTT. The rearrangement uses TRBV13 and TRBJ2-2; the D gene is possibly TRBD1 (6 bases). Trimming removed 0 bases from V and 5 bases from J, with 13 bases in between. Germline assignment: CDR1 PRHDT and CDR2 FYEKMQ (reference sequence). The CDR3 extends over 16 amino acids.

The rearrangement uses TRBV2 and TRBJ2-3, with TRBD2 matching over 14 bases. The germline CDR1 and CDR2 sequences are SNHLY and FYNNEI. V dropped 7 bases and J dropped 0; count of bases not matched to a gene: 15. This CDR3 has 20 residues. The CDR3 region is CASKGTSGGPRGSSTDTQYF. In DNA, the CDR3 is TGTGCCAGCAAGGGGACTAGCGGGGGCCCAAGGGGATCTAGCACAGATACGCAGTATTTT.

The chain joins TRBV4-1 to TRBJ2-1; TRBD2 might be the D (7 bases). This CDR3 region has 15 residues. The V and J ends lost 5 bases and 4 bases respectively, with 15 bases between them. Germline values: CDR1 MGHRA, CDR2 YSYEKL. For the CDR3, the DNA is TGCGCCAGCAGCAACGCGAGGGGGGGGTACAATGAGCAGTTCTTC. Its translation is CASSNARGGYNEQFF.

The DNA of the CDR3 is TGTGCCAGCAGTTACGCAGGGTTACATGGCTACACCTTC. Encoded protein: CASSYAGLHGYTF. The chain couples TRBV6-2 or TRBV6-3 to TRBJ1-2; perhaps TRBD1 as D (5 bases). The germline V and J ends were trimmed by 2 bases and 6 bases, with 10 bases remaining between them. The CDR3 has 13 residues. Germline V gene sequence: CDR1 MNHEY, CDR2 SVGEGT.

This sequence joins TRBV2 and TRBJ1-1; D is ambiguous. The CDR3 loop spans 14 amino acids. The ends were cut back, 10 bases at V and 0 bases at J, with 15 bases in the middle. CDR1 is SNHLY and CDR2 is FYNNEI in the germline V gene. The CDR3 reads CATQARSLNTEAFF. The CDR3 DNA reads TGTGCCACCCAGGCCCGGTCTTTGAACACTGAAGCTTTCTTT.

This chain uses TRBV2 with TRBJ2-3, with TRBD1 identical over 7 bases. The ends lost 6 bases at V and 2 bases at J; junction bases unmatched: 5. Looked up from germline, CDR1 is SNHLY and CDR2 is FYNNEI. The CDR3 sequence is 14 residues long. CDR3 DNA: TGTGCCAGCAGCACCGGGACAGTCACAGATACGCAGTATTTT. Encoded protein: CASSTGTVTDTQYF.

This chain uses TRBV27 with TRBJ1-5; D gene unclear. The CDR3 is 15 residues long. Germline V lookup: CDR1 MNHEY, CDR2 SMNVEV (reference sequence). V lost 3 bases and J 6 bases, leaving 15 bases between the germline ends. The CDR3 DNA reads as TGTGCCAGCAGTTTTGAAGGTACTAGCCGTCAGCCCCAGCATTTT. Translated, it gives CASSFEGTSRQPQHF.

This chain connects TRBV5-8 to TRBJ1-5, with D possibly TRBD1 on 5 matching bases. This CDR3 has 14 residues. The ends were cut back, 1 base at V and 6 bases at J, with 11 bases in the middle. Germline V lookup: CDR1 SGHTS, CDR2 YDEGEE. CDR3 loop: CASSLSRVGQPQHF. The CDR3 coding sequence is TGTGCCAGCAGCTTGAGCAGGGTGGGTCAGCCCCAGCATTTT. The whole variable domain, remainder taken from reference TRBV5-8 and TRBJ1-5, is EAGVTQSPTHLIKTRGQQATLRCSPISGHTSVYWYQQALGLGLQFLLWYDEGEERNRGNFPPRFSGRQFPNYSSELNVNALELEDSALYLCASSLSRVGQPQHFGDGTRLSIL.

The CDR3 spells CASSFQQGVSTEAFF. CDR3 coding DNA: TGTGCCAGCAGCTTCCAACAGGGGGTGAGCACTGAAGCTTTCTTT. V gene TRBV7-6 combines with J gene TRBJ1-1; 8 nucleotides line up with TRBD1. In germline, CDR1 is SGHVS, CDR2 FNYEAQ. V dropped 3 bases and J dropped 4; count of bases not matched to a gene: 7. The CDR3 sequence is 15 residues long.

This chain links TRBV5-5 with TRBJ1-3, with D uncertain. V dropped 0 bases and J dropped 0 bases, with 10 bases sitting between them. CDR1 and CDR2 (germline): SGHKS, YYEKEE (reference sequence). CDR3 length: 16 amino acids. CDR3 sequence: CASSLAIGLSGNTIYF. CDR3 coding DNA: TGTGCCAGCAGCTTGGCAATAGGACTCTCTGGAAACACCATATATTTT. Full variable domain (missing parts from reference TRBV5-5 and TRBJ1-3): DAGVTQSPTHLIKTRGQQVTLRCSPISGHKSVSWYQQVLGQGPQFIFQYYEKEERGRGNFPDRFSARQFPNYSSELNVNALLLGDSALYLCASSLAIGLSGNTIYFGEGSWLTVV.

This sequence joins TRBV5-1 and TRBJ2-7; no clear D. The CDR3 extends over 14 amino acids. Trimming stripped 0 bases from V and 2 bases from J, with 9 bases between. Germline lookup yields CDR1 SGHRS and CDR2 YFSETQ. CDR3 region: CASSLESRTYEQYF. Here the CDR3 DNA reads TGCGCCAGCAGCTTGGAATCCAGAACCTACGAGCAGTACTTC.

CDR3 protein: CASSSQGLPNEKLFF. In DNA, the CDR3 is TGCGCCAGCAGCAGTCAGGGGTTGCCTAATGAAAAACTGTTTTTT. The chain couples TRBV5-1 to TRBJ1-4; D is possibly TRBD1 (6 bases). The CDR3 loop spans 15 amino acids. Per the germline V gene, CDR1 is SGHRS and CDR2 is YFSETQ. The germline V and J ends were trimmed by 4 bases and 3 bases, with 13 bases remaining between them.

The rearrangement links TRBV6-5 to TRBJ1-3; the match to TRBD1 covers 11 bases. The CDR3 has 15 amino acids. From germline, CDR1 is MNHEY and CDR2 SVGAGI. Trimming took 3 bases from V and 3 from J; bases not matched to a gene: 1. The CDR3 loop reads CASSYGTGGGNTIYF. The CDR3 bases are TGTGCCAGCAGTTATGGGACAGGGGGTGGAAACACCATATATTTT.

As DNA, the CDR3 is TGCGCCAGCAGCTTGGGACAGGGAGGATCCGGGGAGCTGTTTTTT. This translates into CASSLGQGGSGELFF. The chain employs TRBV5-1 and TRBJ2-2, with a tentative D call TRBD1 (7 bases). Germline CDR1 SGHRS, CDR2 YFSETQ. Trimming took 0 bases from V and 6 from J, leaving 12 bases between them. The CDR3 loop spans 15 amino acids.